The clone carrying this T cell receptor (beta chain) turned up a few times. Its antigen is unidentified. The data derive from a study of early T cells in non-severe SARS-CoV-2 infection. Study-level background: Sequencing of unsorted whole blood was done on bulk RNA, leaving chains unpaired. Study-wide results and limits: Matching with VDJdb favored anti-spike CD8 responses (missing private and CD4 specificities).

The CDR3 totals 14 residues. CDR1 and CDR2 (germline): SGDLS, YYNGEE. V gave up 6 bases and J gave up 1 base; unmatched junction bases: 3. Separate cDNA molecules each had unique molecular identifiers attached to them. TCRdb independently ran MiXCR on the 5' RACE reads; one entry per CDR3 protein. The table records roughly 70,000 distinct CDR3 sequences, less than 20% of them present only once. V is TRBV9 and J is TRBJ2-2, with 7 bases that match TRBD1. The sequenced sample was whole blood, obtained at baseline. The TCR comes from an adult who was a healthcare worker with PCR-confirmed SARS-CoV-2 infection or an uninfected control (not recorded which). The CDR3 reads CASTRTGNTGELFF. For the CDR3, the DNA is TGTGCCAGCACCAGGACAGGGAACACCGGGGAGCTGTTTTTT.